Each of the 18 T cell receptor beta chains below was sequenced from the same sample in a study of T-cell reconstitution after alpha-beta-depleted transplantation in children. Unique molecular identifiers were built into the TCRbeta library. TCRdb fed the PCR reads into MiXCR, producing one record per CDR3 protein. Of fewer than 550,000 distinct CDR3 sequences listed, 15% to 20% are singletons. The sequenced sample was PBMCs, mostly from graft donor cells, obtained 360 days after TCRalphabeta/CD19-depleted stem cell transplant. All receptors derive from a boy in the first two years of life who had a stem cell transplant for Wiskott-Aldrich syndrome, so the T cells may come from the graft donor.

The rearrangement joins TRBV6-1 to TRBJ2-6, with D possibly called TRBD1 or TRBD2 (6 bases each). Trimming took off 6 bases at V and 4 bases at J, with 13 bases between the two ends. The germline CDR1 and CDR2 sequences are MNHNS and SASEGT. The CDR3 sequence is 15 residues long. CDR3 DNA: TGTGCCAGCAGACCCGGGGGCGTGGGGGCCAACGTCCTGACTTTC. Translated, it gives CASRPGGVGANVLTF.

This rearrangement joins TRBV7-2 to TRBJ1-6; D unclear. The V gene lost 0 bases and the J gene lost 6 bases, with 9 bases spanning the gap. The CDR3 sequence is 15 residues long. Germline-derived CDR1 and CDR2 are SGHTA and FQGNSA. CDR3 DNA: TGTGCCAGCAGCTTAGCAGGCCTTGGTAATTCACCCCTCCACTTT. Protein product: CASSLAGLGNSPLHF.

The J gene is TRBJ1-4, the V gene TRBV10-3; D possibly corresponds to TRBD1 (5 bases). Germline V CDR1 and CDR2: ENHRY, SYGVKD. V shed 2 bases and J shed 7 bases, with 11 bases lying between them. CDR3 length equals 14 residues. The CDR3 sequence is CAISERGSGEKLFF. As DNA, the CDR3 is TGTGCCATCAGTGAGAGGGGATCGGGTGAAAAACTGTTTTTT.

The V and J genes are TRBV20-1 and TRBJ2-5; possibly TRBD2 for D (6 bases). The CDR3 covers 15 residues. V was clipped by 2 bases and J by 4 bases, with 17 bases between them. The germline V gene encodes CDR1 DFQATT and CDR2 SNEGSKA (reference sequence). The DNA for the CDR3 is TGCAGTGCTAGACCCTTCCGGGGGAGCGGAGAGACCCAGTACTTC. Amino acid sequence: CSARPFRGSGETQYF.

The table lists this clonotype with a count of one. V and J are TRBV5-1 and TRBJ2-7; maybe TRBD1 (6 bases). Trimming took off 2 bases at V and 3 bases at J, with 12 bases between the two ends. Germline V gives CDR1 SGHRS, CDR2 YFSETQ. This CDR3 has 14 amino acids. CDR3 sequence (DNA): TGCGCCAGCAGCTTAACAGGGAGAGGCTACGAGCAGTACTTC. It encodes CASSLTGRGYEQYF.

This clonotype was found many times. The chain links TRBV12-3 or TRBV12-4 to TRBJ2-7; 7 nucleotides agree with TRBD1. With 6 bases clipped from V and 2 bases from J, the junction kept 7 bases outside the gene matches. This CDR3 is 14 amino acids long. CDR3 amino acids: CASRPTGITYEQYF. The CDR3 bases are TGTGCCAGCAGACCGACAGGGATCACCTACGAGCAGTACTTC.

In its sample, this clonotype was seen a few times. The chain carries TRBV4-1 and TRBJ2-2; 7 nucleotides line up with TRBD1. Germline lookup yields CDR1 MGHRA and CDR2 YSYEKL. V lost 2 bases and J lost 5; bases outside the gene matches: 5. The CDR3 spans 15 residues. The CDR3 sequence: CASSQFQGETGELFF. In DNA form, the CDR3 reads TGCGCCAGCAGCCAATTCCAGGGGGAAACCGGGGAGCTGTTTTTT.

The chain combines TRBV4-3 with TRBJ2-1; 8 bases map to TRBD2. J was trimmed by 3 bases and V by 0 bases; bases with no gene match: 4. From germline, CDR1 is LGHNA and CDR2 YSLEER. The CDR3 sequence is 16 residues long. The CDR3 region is CASSQDPSGRYNEQFF. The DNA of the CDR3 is TGCGCCAGCAGCCAAGATCCTAGCGGGCGCTACAATGAGCAGTTCTTC.

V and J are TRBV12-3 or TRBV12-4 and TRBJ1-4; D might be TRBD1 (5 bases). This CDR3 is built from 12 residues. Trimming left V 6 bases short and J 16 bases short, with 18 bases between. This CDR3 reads CASSLGEGRGFF. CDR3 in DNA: TGTGCCAGCAGCCTGGGGGAGGGAAGAGGGTTTTTT.

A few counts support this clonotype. This chain's CDR3 is CSARPTGKGETQYF. CDR3 DNA sequence: TGCAGTGCCCGTCCGACAGGGAAGGGAGAGACCCAGTACTTC. This chain uses TRBV20-1 with TRBJ2-5, with TRBD1 matching over 7 bases. V trimming: 6 bases; J trimming: 4 bases; junction bases outside the gene matches: 11. The CDR3 is 14 amino acids. Germline CDR1 DFQATT, CDR2 SNEGSKA (reference sequence).

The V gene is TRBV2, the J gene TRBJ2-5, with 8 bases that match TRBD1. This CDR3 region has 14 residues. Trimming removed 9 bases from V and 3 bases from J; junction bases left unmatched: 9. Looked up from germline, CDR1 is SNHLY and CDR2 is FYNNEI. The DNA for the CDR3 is TGTGCCAGGAAAGGGCAGGGGGCTGAAGAGACCCAGTACTTC. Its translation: CARKGQGAEETQYF.

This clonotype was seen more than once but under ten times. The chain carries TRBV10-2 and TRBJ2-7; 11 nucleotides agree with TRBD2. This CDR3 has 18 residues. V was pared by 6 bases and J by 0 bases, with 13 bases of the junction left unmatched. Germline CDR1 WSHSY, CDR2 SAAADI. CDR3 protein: CASRIDRAGTSGSYEQYF. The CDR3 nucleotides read TGCGCCAGCAGAATAGATCGGGCTGGGACTAGCGGCTCCTACGAGCAGTACTTC.

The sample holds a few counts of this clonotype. CDR3 bases: TGTGCCAGCAGCCAAGATCCCTTCGTTTACGAGCAGTACTTC. It encodes CASSQDPFVYEQYF. This chain connects TRBV3-1 to TRBJ2-7; no firm D call. The ends were cut back, 0 bases at V and 4 bases at J, with 10 bases in the middle. The CDR3 is made up of 14 amino acids. Germline V gene lookup returns CDR1 LGHDT and CDR2 YNNKEL (reference sequence).

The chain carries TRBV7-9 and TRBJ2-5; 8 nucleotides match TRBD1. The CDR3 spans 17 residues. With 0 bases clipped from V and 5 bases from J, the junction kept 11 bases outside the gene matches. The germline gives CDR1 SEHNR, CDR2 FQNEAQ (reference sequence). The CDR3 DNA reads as TGTGCCAGCAGCTTAGCTCAGGGGGCTCGAGTAGGGGAGACCCAGTACTTC. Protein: CASSLAQGARVGETQYF.

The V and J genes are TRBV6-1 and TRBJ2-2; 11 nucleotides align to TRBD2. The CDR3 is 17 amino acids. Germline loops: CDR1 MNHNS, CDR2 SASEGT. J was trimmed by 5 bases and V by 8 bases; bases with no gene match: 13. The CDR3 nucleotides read TGTGCCAGCTGCGACCTCCTGACTAGCGGGATTACCGGGGAGCTGTTTTTT. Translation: CASCDLLTSGITGELFF.

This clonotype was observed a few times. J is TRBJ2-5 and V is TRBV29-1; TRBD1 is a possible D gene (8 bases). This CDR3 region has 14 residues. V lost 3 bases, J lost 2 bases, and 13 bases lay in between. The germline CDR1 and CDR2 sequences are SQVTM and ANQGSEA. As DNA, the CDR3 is TGCAGCGTTGAGACACAGGGGGGGCAAGAGACCCAGTACTTC. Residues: CSVETQGGQETQYF.

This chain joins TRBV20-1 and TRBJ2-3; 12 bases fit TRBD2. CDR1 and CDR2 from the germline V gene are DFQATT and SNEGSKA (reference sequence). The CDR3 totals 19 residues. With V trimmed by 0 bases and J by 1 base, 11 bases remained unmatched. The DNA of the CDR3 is TGCAGTGCTAGAGATGGAAAGTATTCTAGCGGGAGGGGCACAGATACGCAGTATTTT. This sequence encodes CSARDGKYSSGRGTDTQYF.

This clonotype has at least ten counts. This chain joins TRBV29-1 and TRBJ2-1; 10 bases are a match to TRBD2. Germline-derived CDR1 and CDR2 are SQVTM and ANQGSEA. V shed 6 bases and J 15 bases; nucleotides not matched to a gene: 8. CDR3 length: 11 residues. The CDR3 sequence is CSVENLAGVFF. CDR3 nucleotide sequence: TGCAGCGTCGAAAATCTAGCGGGAGTGTTCTTC.